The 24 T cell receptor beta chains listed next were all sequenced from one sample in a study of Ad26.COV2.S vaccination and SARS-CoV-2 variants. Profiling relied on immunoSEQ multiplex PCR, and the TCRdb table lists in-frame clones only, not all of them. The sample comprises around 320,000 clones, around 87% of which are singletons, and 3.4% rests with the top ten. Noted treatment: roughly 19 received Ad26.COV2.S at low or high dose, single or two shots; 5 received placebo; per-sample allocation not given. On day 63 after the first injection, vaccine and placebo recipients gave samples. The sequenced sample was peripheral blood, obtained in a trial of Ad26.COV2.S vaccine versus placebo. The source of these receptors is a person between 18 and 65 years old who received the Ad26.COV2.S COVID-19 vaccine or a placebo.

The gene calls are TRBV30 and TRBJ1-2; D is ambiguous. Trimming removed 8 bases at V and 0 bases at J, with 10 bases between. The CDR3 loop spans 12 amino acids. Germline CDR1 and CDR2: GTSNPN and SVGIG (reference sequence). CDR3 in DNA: TGTGCCCAAAGGGCGGCTAACTATGGCTACACCTTC. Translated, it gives CAQRAANYGYTF.

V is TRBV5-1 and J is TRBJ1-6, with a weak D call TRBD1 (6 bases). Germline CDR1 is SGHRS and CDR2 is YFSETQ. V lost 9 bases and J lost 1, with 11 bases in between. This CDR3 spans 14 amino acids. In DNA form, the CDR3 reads TGCGCCATTCAACAGGGATCCTATAATTCACCCCTCCACTTT. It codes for CAIQQGSYNSPLHF.

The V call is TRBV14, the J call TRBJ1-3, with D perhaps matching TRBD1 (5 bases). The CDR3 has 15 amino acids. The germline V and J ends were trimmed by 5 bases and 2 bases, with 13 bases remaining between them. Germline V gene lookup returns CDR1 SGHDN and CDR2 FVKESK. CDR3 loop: CASSSVGGTGNTIYF. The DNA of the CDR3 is TGTGCCAGCAGCAGCGTGGGGGGAACTGGAAACACCATATATTTT.

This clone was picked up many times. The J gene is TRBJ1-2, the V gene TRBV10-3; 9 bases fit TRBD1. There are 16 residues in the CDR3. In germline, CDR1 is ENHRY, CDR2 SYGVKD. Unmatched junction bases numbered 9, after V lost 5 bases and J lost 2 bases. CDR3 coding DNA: TGTGCCATCAGTCCCCGGGAGACAGGGGGGAACTATGGCTACACCTTC. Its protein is CAISPRETGGNYGYTF.

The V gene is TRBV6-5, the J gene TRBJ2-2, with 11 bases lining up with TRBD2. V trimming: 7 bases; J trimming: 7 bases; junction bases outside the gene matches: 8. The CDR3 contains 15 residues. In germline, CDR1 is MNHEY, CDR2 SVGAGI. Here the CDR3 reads CASTLSGGASGELFF. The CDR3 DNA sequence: TGTGCCAGCACCCTTAGCGGGGGGGCGAGCGGGGAGCTGTTTTTT.

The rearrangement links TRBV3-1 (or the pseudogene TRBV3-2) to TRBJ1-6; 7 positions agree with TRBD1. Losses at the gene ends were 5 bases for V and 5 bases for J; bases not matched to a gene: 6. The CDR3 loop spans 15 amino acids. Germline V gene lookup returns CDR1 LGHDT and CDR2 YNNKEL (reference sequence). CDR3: CASSSTGQHNSPLHF. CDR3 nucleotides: TGTGCCAGCAGCTCCACGGGACAGCATAATTCACCCCTCCACTTT.

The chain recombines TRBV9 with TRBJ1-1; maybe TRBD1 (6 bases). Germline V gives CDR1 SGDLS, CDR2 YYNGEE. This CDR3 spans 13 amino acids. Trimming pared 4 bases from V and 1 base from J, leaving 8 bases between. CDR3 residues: CASSWGANTEAFF. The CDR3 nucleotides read TGTGCCAGCAGCTGGGGGGCGAACACTGAAGCTTTCTTT.

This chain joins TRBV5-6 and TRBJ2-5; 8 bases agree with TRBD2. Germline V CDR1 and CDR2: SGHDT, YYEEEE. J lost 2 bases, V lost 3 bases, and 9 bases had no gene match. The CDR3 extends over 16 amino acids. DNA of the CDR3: TGTGCCAGCAGCTGGGTCGGGACTAGGTCGCAAGAGACCCAGTACTTC. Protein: CASSWVGTRSQETQYF. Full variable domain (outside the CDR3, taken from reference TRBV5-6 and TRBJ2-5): DAGVTQSPTHLIKTRGQQVTLRCSPKSGHDTVSWYQQALGQGPQFIFQYYEEEERQRGNFPDRFSGHQFPNYSSELNVNALLLGDSALYLCASSWVGTRSQETQYFGPGTRLLVL.

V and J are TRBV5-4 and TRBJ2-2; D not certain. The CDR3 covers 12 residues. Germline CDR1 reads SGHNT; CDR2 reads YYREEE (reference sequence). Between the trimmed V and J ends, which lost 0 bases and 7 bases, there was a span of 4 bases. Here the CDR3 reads CASSLVGGELFF. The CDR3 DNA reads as TGTGCCAGCAGCTTGGTAGGCGGGGAGCTGTTTTTT.

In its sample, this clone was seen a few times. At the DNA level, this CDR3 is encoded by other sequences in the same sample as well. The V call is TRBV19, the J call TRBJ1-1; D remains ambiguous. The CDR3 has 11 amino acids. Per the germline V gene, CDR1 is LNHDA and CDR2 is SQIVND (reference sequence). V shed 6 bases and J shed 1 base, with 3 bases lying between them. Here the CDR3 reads CASRGNTEAFF. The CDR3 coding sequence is TGTGCCAGTAGGGGGAACACTGAAGCTTTCTTT. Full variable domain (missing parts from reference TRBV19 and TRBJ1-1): DGGITQSPKYLFRKEGQNVTLSCEQNLNHDAMYWYRQDPGQGLRLIYYSQIVNDFQKGDIAEGYSVSREKKESFPLTVTSAQKNPTAFYLCASRGNTEAFFGQGTRLTVV.

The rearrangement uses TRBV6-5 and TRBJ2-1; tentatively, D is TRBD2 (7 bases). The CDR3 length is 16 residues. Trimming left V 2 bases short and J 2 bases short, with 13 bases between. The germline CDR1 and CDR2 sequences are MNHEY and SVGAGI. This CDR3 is CASSYVGGPPYNEQFF. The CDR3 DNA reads TGTGCCAGCAGTTACGTCGGGGGGCCCCCCTACAATGAGCAGTTCTTC.

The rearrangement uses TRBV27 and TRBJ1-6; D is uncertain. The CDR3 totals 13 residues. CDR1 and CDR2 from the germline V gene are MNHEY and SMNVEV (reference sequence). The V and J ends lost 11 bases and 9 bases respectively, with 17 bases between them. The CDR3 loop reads CAVARSGGSPLHF. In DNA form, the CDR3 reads TGTGCCGTCGCCCGGTCGGGCGGTTCACCCCTCCACTTT.

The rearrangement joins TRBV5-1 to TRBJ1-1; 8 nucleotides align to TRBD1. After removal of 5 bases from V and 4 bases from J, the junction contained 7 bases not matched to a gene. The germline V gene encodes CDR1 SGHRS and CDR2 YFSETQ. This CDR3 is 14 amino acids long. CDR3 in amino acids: CASRNRTGTTEAFF. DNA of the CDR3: TGCGCCAGCAGAAACCGGACAGGGACCACTGAAGCTTTCTTT.

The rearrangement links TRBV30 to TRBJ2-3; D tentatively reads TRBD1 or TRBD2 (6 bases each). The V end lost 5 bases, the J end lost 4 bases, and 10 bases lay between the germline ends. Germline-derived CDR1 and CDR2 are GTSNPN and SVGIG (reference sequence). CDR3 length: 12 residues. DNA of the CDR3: TGTGCCTGGGACGGGGGCTCAGATACGCAGTATTTT. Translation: CAWDGGSDTQYF.

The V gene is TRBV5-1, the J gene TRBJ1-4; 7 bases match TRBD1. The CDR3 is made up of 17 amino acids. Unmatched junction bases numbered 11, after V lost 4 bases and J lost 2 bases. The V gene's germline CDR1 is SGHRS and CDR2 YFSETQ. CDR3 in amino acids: CASSLDPPTGTNEKLFF. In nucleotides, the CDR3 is TGCGCCAGCAGCCTGGATCCACCGACAGGGACTAATGAAAAACTGTTTTTT.

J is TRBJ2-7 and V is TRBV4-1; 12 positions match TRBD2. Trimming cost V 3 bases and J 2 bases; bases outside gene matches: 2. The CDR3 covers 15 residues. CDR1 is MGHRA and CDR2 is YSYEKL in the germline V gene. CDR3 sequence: CASSQASGGAYEQYF. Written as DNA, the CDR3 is TGCGCCAGCAGCCAGGCTAGCGGGGGGGCCTACGAGCAGTACTTC.

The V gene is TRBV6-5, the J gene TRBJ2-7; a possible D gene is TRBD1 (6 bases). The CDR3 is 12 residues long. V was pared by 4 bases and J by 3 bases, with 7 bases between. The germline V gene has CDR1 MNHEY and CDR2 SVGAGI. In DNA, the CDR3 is TGTGCCAGCAGTTTGGACAGCTACGAGCAGTACTTC. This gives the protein CASSLDSYEQYF.

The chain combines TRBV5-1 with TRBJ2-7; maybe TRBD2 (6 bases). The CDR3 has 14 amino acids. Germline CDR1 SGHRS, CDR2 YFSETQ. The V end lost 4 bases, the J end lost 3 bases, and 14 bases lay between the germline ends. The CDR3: CASSTTQAGYEQYF. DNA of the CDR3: TGCGCCAGCAGCACTACACAAGCGGGCTACGAGCAGTACTTC.

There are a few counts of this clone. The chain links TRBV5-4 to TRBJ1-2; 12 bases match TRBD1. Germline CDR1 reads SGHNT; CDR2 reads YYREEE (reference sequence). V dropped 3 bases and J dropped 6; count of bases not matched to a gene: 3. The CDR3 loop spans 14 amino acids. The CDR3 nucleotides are TGTGCCAGCAGCTGGGACAGGGGGCAGGATGGCTACACCTTC. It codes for CASSWDRGQDGYTF.

The CDR3: CASSLHRLAADARDGYTF. The CDR3 DNA follows: TGTGCCAGCAGTCTCCACCGACTGGCGGCAGACGCCAGGGACGGCTACACCTTC. This sequence joins TRBV27 and TRBJ1-2; TRBD1 might be the D (5 bases). The length of the CDR3 is 18 residues. V was clipped by 5 bases and J by 8 bases, with 30 bases between them. CDR1 is MNHEY, CDR2 SMNVEV, per germline (reference sequence).

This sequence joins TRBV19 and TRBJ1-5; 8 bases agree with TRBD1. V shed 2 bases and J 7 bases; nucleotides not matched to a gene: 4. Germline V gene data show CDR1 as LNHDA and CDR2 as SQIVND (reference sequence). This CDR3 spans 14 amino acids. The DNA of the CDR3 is TGTGCCAGTAGTATAACAGGGGGTGGGCAGCCCCAGCATTTT. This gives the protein CASSITGGGQPQHF.

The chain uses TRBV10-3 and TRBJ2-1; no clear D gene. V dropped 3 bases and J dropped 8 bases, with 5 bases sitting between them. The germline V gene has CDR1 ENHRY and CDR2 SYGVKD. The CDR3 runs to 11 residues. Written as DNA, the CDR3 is TGTGCCATCAGTGAAGATCATGAGCAGTTCTTC. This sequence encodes CAISEDHEQFF.

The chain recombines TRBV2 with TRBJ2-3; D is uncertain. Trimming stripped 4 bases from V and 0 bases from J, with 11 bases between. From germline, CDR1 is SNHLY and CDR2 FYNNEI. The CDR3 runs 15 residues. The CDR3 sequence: CASSADGLSTDTQYF. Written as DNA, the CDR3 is TGTGCCAGCAGTGCGGACGGCCTAAGCACAGATACGCAGTATTTT.

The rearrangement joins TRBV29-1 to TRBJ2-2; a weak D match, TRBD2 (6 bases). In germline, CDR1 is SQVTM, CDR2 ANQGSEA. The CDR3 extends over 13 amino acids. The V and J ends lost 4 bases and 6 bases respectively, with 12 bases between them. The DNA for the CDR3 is TGCAGCGTTGTGCGGGATAGCGCCGGGGAGCTGTTTTTT. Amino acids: CSVVRDSAGELFF.